One and the same sample provided the 27 T cell receptor beta chains below, sequenced in a study of control samples from healthy donors and cancer patients. Method: immunoSEQ multiplex PCR; TCRdb's copy keeps in-frame clones and lacks some. The sample yields 170,000 or so clones, 94% seen once. Material for sequencing was blood. Every receptor here comes from a woman under 30 in good health.

This clone occurred once. J is TRBJ2-7 and V is TRBV2, with 7 bases that match TRBD1. Germline V gives CDR1 SNHLY, CDR2 FYNNEI. V was clipped by 11 bases and J by 11 bases; unmatched bases: 15. The CDR3 runs to 12 residues. In DNA, the CDR3 is TGTGCCGTGATCCGAGTAGGGGGCGCGGAGTACTTC. Protein: CAVIRVGGAEYF.

The rearrangement joins TRBV24-1 to TRBJ1-4; 12 positions agree with TRBD1. Germline V gene lookup returns CDR1 KGHDR and CDR2 SFDVKD. V dropped 11 bases and J dropped 7; count of bases not matched to a gene: 16. The CDR3 is 17 amino acids. CDR3 sequence: CAILPGQGARWAEKLFF. The DNA for the CDR3 is TGTGCCATCCTGCCGGGACAGGGGGCGCGGTGGGCTGAAAAACTGTTTTTT.

The rearrangement links TRBV7-9 to TRBJ1-1; D unresolved. The CDR3 is 15 residues long. The V end was cut by 5 bases, the J end by 1 base, with 14 bases between. CDR1 and CDR2 from the germline V gene are SEHNR and FQNEAQ (reference sequence). The CDR3 spells CASSLRTGRNTEAFF. The CDR3 DNA is TGTGCCAGCAGCCTAAGGACCGGGAGGAACACTGAAGCTTTCTTT. The full variable domain, with the rest looked up from reference TRBV7-9 and TRBJ1-1, is DTGVSQNPRHKITKRGQNVTFRCDPISEHNRLYWYRQTLGQGPEFLTYFQNEAQLEKSRLLSDRFSAERPKGSFSTLEIQRTEQGDSAMYLCASSLRTGRNTEAFFGQGTRLTVV.

The chain joins TRBV7-2 to TRBJ2-2, with D perhaps TRBD1 or TRBD2 (6 bases each). The V end lost 3 bases, the J end lost 2 bases, and 16 bases lay between the germline ends. The germline V gene encodes CDR1 SGHTA and CDR2 FQGNSA. The CDR3 length is 17 residues. The CDR3 loop reads CASSFSSGAPNTGELFF. The CDR3 nucleotides read TGTGCCAGCAGCTTTTCTTCGGGGGCGCCTAACACCGGGGAGCTGTTTTTT.

The chain joins TRBV7-6 to TRBJ1-2, with D maybe TRBD1 (5 bases). Per the germline V gene, CDR1 is SGHVS and CDR2 is FNYEAQ. Trimming pared 5 bases from V and 8 bases from J, leaving 12 bases between. The length of the CDR3 is 12 residues. In nucleotides, the CDR3 is TGTGCCAGCAGCCAGGGAACACGAGGCTACACCTTC. The encoded protein is CASSQGTRGYTF.

V gene TRBV3-1 (or the pseudogene TRBV3-2) combines with J gene TRBJ1-2; no firm D call. The CDR3 covers 13 residues. Germline CDR1 LGHDT, CDR2 YNNKEL (reference sequence). V lost 0 bases and J 6 bases, leaving 8 bases between the germline ends. Here the CDR3 DNA reads TGTGCCAGCAGCCAAGAGGGATTCGATGGCTACACCTTC. As protein: CASSQEGFDGYTF.

J is TRBJ2-5 and V is TRBV5-1; 8 bases are shared with TRBD1. From germline, CDR1 is SGHRS and CDR2 YFSETQ. The CDR3 totals 15 residues. The trim removed 3 bases at V and 2 bases at J, leaving 6 bases unmatched. DNA for the CDR3: TGCGCCAGCAGCTCCCGGGACAGGTCTCAAGAGACCCAGTACTTC. Amino acids: CASSSRDRSQETQYF.

This clone was detected a few times. This sequence joins TRBV7-3 and TRBJ1-6, with 7 nucleotides matching TRBD1. Per the germline V gene, CDR1 is SGHTA and CDR2 is FQGTGA. Trimming cost V 4 bases and J 7 bases; bases outside gene matches: 4. The CDR3 has 14 residues. The CDR3 nucleotides are TGTGCCAGCAGCTCGGGACAGCCGAATTCACCCCTCCACTTT. Its translation is CASSSGQPNSPLHF.

This chain uses TRBV3-1 (or the pseudogene TRBV3-2) with TRBJ1-6, with 7 bases matching TRBD1. CDR3 length equals 14 residues. The ends lost 4 bases at V and 7 bases at J; junction bases unmatched: 4. CDR1 and CDR2 from the germline V gene are LGHDT and YNNKEL (reference sequence). This chain's CDR3 is CASSPRDSNSPLHF. Here the CDR3 DNA reads TGTGCCAGCAGCCCCCGGGACAGCAATTCACCCCTCCACTTT.

The DNA of the CDR3 is TGTGCCAGCAGTTACTCGAGAGACAGGCAGTACTTC. Protein sequence: CASSYSRDRQYF. The chain uses TRBV6-2 or TRBV6-3 and TRBJ2-7; D may be TRBD1 (5 bases). The CDR3 extends over 12 amino acids. Looked up from germline, CDR1 is MNHEY and CDR2 is SVGEGT. V was clipped by 0 bases and J by 9 bases, with 9 bases between them.

CDR3 coding DNA: TGTGCCAGCAGCCAGATTAAGGGTCCCCTAGGACCCTACGAGCAGTACTTC. Translation: CASSQIKGPLGPYEQYF. The rearrangement links TRBV11-2 to TRBJ2-5; the D is unclear. The J call could be wrong; TRBJ2-7 is a better fit for the DNA end. Germline V gene sequence: CDR1 SGHAT, CDR2 FQNNGV. This CDR3 has 17 amino acids.

The chain has TRBV6-5 and TRBJ1-6; perhaps TRBD1 as D (6 bases). V lost 6 bases, J lost 5 bases, and 11 bases lay in between. The CDR3 has 14 amino acids. Germline V CDR1 and CDR2: MNHEY, SVGAGI. The CDR3 region has the DNA TGTGCCAGCAGCCTAGGACAGAATAATTCACCCCTCCACTTT. As protein: CASSLGQNNSPLHF.

The chain carries TRBV25-1 and TRBJ1-5; the D gene is possibly TRBD1 (5 bases). V gave up 1 base and J gave up 2 bases, with 15 bases separating them. CDR3 length: 17 amino acids. Germline V lookup: CDR1 MGHDK, CDR2 SYGVNS. The CDR3 DNA reads TGTGCCAGCAGTGAATCTAGGGGCCTACAAGGCAATCAGCCCCAGCATTTT. It encodes CASSESRGLQGNQPQHF. Combining the CDR3 with reference TRBV25-1 and TRBJ1-5 gives the whole variable domain EADIYQTPRYLVIGTGKKITLECSQTMGHDKMYWYQQDPGMELHLIHYSYGVNSTEKGDLSSESTVSRIRTEHFPLTLESARPSHTSQYLCASSESRGLQGNQPQHFGDGTRLSIL.

The chain uses TRBV11-2 and TRBJ1-1, with D possibly TRBD1 on 5 matching bases. The V and J ends lost 8 bases and 3 bases respectively, with 13 bases between them. Germline loops: CDR1 SGHAT, CDR2 FQNNGV. CDR3 length: 13 amino acids. CDR3 in DNA: TGTGCCAGCTCAAGGGGCGGCGACACTGAAGCTTTCTTT. Translating it yields CASSRGGDTEAFF.

V gene TRBV6-5 combines with J gene TRBJ2-7; 7 bases map to TRBD1. V lost 3 bases to trimming and J lost 1 base; unmatched junction nucleotides: 6. Germline V gene lookup returns CDR1 MNHEY and CDR2 SVGAGI. This CDR3 is 15 amino acids long. The CDR3 DNA follows: TGTGCCAGCAGTTATTCCAGGGGGTCGTCCTACGAGCAGTACTTC. Translated, it gives CASSYSRGSSYEQYF.

This sequence joins TRBV2 and TRBJ2-1, with TRBD1 as a possible D gene (5 bases). There are 16 residues in the CDR3. CDR1 is SNHLY and CDR2 is FYNNEI in the germline V gene. Between the trimmed V and J ends, which lost 0 bases and 2 bases, there was a span of 11 bases. CDR3 in amino acids: CASSEAGRVTYNEQFF. The CDR3 bases are TGTGCCAGCAGTGAAGCGGGCAGGGTAACCTACAATGAGCAGTTCTTC. The full variable domain, rest sourced from reference TRBV2 and TRBJ2-1, is EPEVTQTPSHQVTQMGQEVILRCVPISNHLYFYWYRQILGQKVEFLVSFYNNEISEKSEIFDDQFSVERPDGSNFTLKIRSTKLEDSAMYFCASSEAGRVTYNEQFFGPGTRLTVL.

J is TRBJ1-2 and V is TRBV9; the D is unclear. V was cut by 6 bases and J by 3 bases, with 9 bases left in between. The CDR3 has 12 residues. Germline V gene sequence: CDR1 SGDLS, CDR2 YYNGEE. CDR3 in amino acids: CASTLSDYGYTF. The CDR3 DNA reads as TGTGCCAGCACTCTCAGCGACTATGGCTACACCTTC.

This rearrangement joins TRBV6-5 to TRBJ2-3; D call uncertain. This CDR3 spans 14 amino acids. V lost 5 bases to trimming and J lost 2 bases, with 11 bases between them. Germline V CDR1 and CDR2: MNHEY, SVGAGI. The CDR3 is CASSRALLTDTQYF. The CDR3 nucleotides are TGTGCCAGCAGTAGGGCCCTACTCACAGATACGCAGTATTTT.

This chain connects TRBV7-2 to TRBJ2-3; D remains unclear. Germline assignment: CDR1 SGHTA and CDR2 FQGNSA. Between the trimmed V and J ends, which lost 6 bases and 3 bases, there was a span of 7 bases. This CDR3 contains 12 residues. The CDR3 loop reads CASRAATDTQYF. For the CDR3, the DNA is TGTGCCAGCAGAGCCGCTACAGATACGCAGTATTTT.

The chain links TRBV7-9 to TRBJ2-5; 10 bases are a match to TRBD1. Germline CDR1 and CDR2: SEHNR and FQNEAQ (reference sequence). The V gene end was trimmed by 5 bases and the J gene end by 5 bases; junction bases not matched to a gene: 11. This CDR3 comprises 16 residues. DNA of the CDR3: TGTGCCAGCAGCCAAGAAGACAGGGGGCTTTGGGAGACCCAGTACTTC. It specifies CASSQEDRGLWETQYF.

The chain has TRBV28 and TRBJ2-1, with 7 bases matching TRBD2. CDR3 length: 15 amino acids. The J segment lost 2 bases and the V segment lost 3 bases, leaving 4 bases of the junction unmatched. The germline V gene encodes CDR1 MDHEN and CDR2 SYDVKM. The CDR3 bases are TGTGCCAGCAGTTTCTCGGGGGGAACCTACAATGAGCAGTTCTTC. This sequence encodes CASSFSGGTYNEQFF.

This chain uses TRBV5-4 with TRBJ1-2; no clear D. CDR3 length: 13 residues. With 2 bases removed from V and 6 bases from J, the gap between germline ends came to 11 bases. Germline V CDR1 and CDR2: SGHNT, YYREEE (reference sequence). The DNA for the CDR3 is TGTGCCAGCAGCTTCCGAGGGCAGGATGGCTACACCTTC. Its translation: CASSFRGQDGYTF.

The chain couples TRBV11-3 to TRBJ2-3; a weak D match, TRBD2 (5 bases). The CDR3 sequence is 17 residues long. V lost 1 base to trimming and J lost 2 bases, with 16 bases between them. Per germline, CDR1 SGHNT and CDR2 YENEEA. The CDR3 here is CASSLVTSRIPTDTQYF. The CDR3 nucleotides are TGTGCCAGCAGCTTAGTTACTAGTCGAATACCCACAGATACGCAGTATTTT.

The chain combines TRBV15 with TRBJ2-5, with 12 nucleotides matching TRBD2. V lost 5 bases, J lost 5 bases, and 15 bases stayed unmatched. This CDR3 has 18 residues. The germline gives CDR1 LNHNV, CDR2 YYDKDF (reference sequence). CDR3 loop: CATSGAFTSGGPLETQYF. The CDR3 DNA reads TGTGCCACCAGCGGGGCTTTTACTAGCGGGGGGCCATTGGAGACCCAGTACTTC.

The chain is built from TRBV18 and TRBJ2-1; D is uncertain. The CDR3 has 17 amino acids. Germline V CDR1 and CDR2: KGHSH, LQKENI. Trimming took 0 bases from V and 8 from J, leaving 20 bases between them. The CDR3 region is CASSPPNPALGSDEQFF. The DNA of the CDR3 is TGTGCCAGCTCACCACCGAATCCAGCGCTTGGTTCCGATGAGCAGTTCTTC.

The rearrangement joins TRBV24-1 to TRBJ2-7; 10 bases agree with TRBD1. The trim removed 9 bases at V and 3 bases at J, leaving 7 bases unmatched. Germline loops: CDR1 KGHDR, CDR2 SFDVKD. There are 14 residues in the CDR3. This CDR3 is CATAPGTGVYEQYF. The DNA for the CDR3 is TGTGCCACCGCCCCCGGGACAGGGGTCTACGAGCAGTACTTC.

V usage is TRBV18 and J usage is TRBJ1-6, with D perhaps matching TRBD1 (6 bases). The CDR3 is 13 residues long. Per the germline V gene, CDR1 is KGHSH and CDR2 is LQKENI. V was trimmed by 4 bases and J by 14 bases, leaving 15 bases between them. CDR3 DNA sequence: TGTGCCAGCTCACTTACCAAGGGGGAGGCCCTCCACTTT. Translated: CASSLTKGEALHF.